The present T cell receptor beta chain was sequenced within a study of Ad26.COV2.S vaccination and SARS-CoV-2 variants. Here immunoSEQ multiplex PCR was the method, and the copy in TCRdb shows in-frame clones only, minus some. Among 440,000 or so clones listed, about 90% were seen once. Treatment here: some 19 received Ad26.COV2.S at low or high dose, single or two shots; about 5 received placebo; per-sample allocation not given. Collection of samples fell on day 63 after the first vaccine or placebo injection. The CDR3 runs 13 residues. Deletions cut 5 bases from V and 7 bases from J, with 15 bases between. Germline CDR1 reads MDHEN; CDR2 reads SYDVKM.

This chain joins TRBV28 and TRBJ2-7, with a tentative D call TRBD2 (6 bases). This clonotype was obtained from a person aged 18-60 years who received the Ad26.COV2.S COVID-19 vaccine or a placebo. The sample was peripheral blood, taken in a trial of Ad26.COV2.S vaccine versus placebo. CDR3 sequence (DNA): TGTGCCAGCAGTAGGGTCACCGGGAGAGAGCAGTACTTC. Its protein product is CASSRVTGREQYF.